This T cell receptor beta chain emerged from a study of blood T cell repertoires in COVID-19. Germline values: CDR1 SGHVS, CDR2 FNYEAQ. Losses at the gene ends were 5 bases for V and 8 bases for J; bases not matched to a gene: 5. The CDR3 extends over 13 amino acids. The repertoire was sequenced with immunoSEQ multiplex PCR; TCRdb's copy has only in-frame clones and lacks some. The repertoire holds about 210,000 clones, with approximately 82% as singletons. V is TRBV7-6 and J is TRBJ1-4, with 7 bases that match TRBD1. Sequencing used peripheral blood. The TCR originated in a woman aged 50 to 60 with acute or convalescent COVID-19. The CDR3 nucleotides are TGTGCCAGCAGCACTCCAGGGGGAGAAAAACTGTTTTTT. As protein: CASSTPGGEKLFF.